Listed here is a single T cell receptor (beta chain). Its antigen is as yet unknown. The sample originates from a study of beta chain features in type 1 diabetes. The study's findings and limits: For patients, the naive, central memory and Treg TCRB repertoires appeared more alike than for healthy donors. VDJ junctions from patients with type 1 diabetes contained fewer insertions and more deletions. High-TCR-expressing cells could be over-represented by cDNA sequencing. Moderate but significant shortening of TCRB CDR3s was recorded in all four CD4+ subsets from Type 1 diabetes patients.

Investigators reverse transcribed all isolated RNA, so they sequenced expressed TCRB transcripts. Produced via immunoSEQ multiplex PCR; TCRdb's table is partial and in-frame only. The sample includes some 200,000 clones, about 11% of them seen just once. This TCR was recovered from a man younger than 35 in good health. Sequencing was carried out using central memory CD4+ T cells from blood.

CDR3 loop: CASSVGTSGSGQETQYF. CDR3 sequence (DNA): TGTGCCAGCAGCGTCGGGACTAGCGGGAGCGGGCAAGAGACCCAGTACTTC. The chain employs TRBV9 and TRBJ2-5; 14 bases map to TRBD2. CDR1 is SGDLS, CDR2 YYNGEE, per germline. Losses at the gene ends were 2 bases for V and 2 bases for J; bases not matched to a gene: 5. The CDR3 is made up of 17 amino acids.